This T cell receptor beta chain appears in the sequencing data of a study of T-cell memory formation after mild COVID-19. General study points: Memory from before infection featured some responding clones, which suggests cross-reactive memory joined. Later expanders leaned toward CD4+, whereas clones contracting from day 15 to 85 were balanced CD4/CD8.

Only a few counts were recorded for this clonotype. The antigen remains unidentified. Constant-segment primers and 5'RACE yielded cDNA libraries for TCR alpha and TCR beta, each carrying sample barcodes and UMIs. Each CDR3 protein gets one entry after TCRdb re-called the 5' RACE reads with MiXCR. The sample records approximately 150,000 distinct CDR3 sequences, under 7% being singletons. Sequencing was performed on PBMCs or a T cell subset sorted from them (not recorded which). The origin of this receptor is an adult woman who had mild COVID-19 (a few samples of this study predate the infection). Cell type and time point are not known.

CDR3 DNA: TGCGCCAGCAGCGCGGGACCTGGACTCGGGGAAAAACTGTTTTTT. Its translation: CASSAGPGLGEKLFF. The chain combines TRBV5-1 with TRBJ1-4, with a tentative D call TRBD1 (5 bases). The CDR3 sequence is 15 residues long. V lost 4 bases, J lost 8 bases, and 18 bases lay in between. Germline loops: CDR1 SGHRS, CDR2 YFSETQ.